Listed below are T cell receptor beta chains from one sample, sequenced in a study of control samples from healthy donors and cancer patients. TCRdb keeps only in-frame clones here, not all; method: immunoSEQ multiplex PCR. The data show about 150,000 clones, with about 94% seen just once and about 5% held by the top ten. The material sequenced was blood. The receptors were gathered from a man in his forties in good health. Each CDR3 is given with its conserved first and last residue. D genes are given only for firm matches. Some rows have no size entry. The others give once, few or many, or a class for an expanded clone.

D gene	clone size	J gene	CDR3 length	V gene	CDR3 protein	CDR3 DNA
TRBD2	few	TRBJ2-1	15	TRBV6-5	CACFLTSGAYNEQFF	TGTGCCTGCTTCCTGACTAGCGGGGCATACAATGAGCAGTTCTTC
.	.	TRBJ2-6	16	TRBV30	CAWQGTSYSGANVLTF	TGTGCCTGGCAGGGCACTAGCTACTCTGGGGCCAACGTCCTGACTTTC
.	.	TRBJ2-7	13	TRBV6-5	CASRSDLTYEQYF	TGTGCCAGCAGGTCAGACCTGACCTACGAGCAGTACTTC
.	.	TRBJ1-1	14	TRBV18	CASSPSQVNTEAFF	TGTGCCAGCTCACCAAGCCAGGTGAACACTGAAGCTTTCTTT
.	.	TRBJ2-3	15	TRBV19	CASSIDPARSDTQYF	TGTGCCAGTAGTATAGATCCCGCCCGGTCCGATACGCAGTATTTT
.	.	TRBJ1-1	16	TRBV11-2	CASIPGQVIMNTEAFF	TGTGCCAGCATACCGGGACAAGTTATAATGAACACTGAAGCTTTCTTT
.	.	TRBJ1-1	14	TRBV7-8	CASSFRQVGTEAFF	TGTGCCAGCAGCTTCCGACAGGTCGGGACTGAAGCTTTCTTT
.	once	TRBJ1-2	11	TRBV20-1	CSARELGGYTF	TGCAGTGCTAGGGAATTGGGTGGCTACACCTTC
.	.	TRBJ1-5	14	TRBV5-5	CASSILGGNQPQHF	TGTGCCAGCAGCATACTGGGGGGCAATCAGCCCCAGCATTTT
.	.	TRBJ1-1	15	TRBV4-1	CASSQESRVTRGAFF	TGCGCCAGCAGCCAAGAGTCTAGGGTTACAAGAGGAGCTTTCTTT
.	.	TRBJ2-3	17	TRBV11-2	CASSLGLGGGFTDTQYF	TGTGCCAGCAGCTTAGGGCTCGGGGGCGGATTCACAGATACGCAGTATTTT
.	.	TRBJ1-6	12	TRBV2	CASVGGHSPLHF	TGTGCCAGCGTTGGGGGGCACTCACCCCTCCACTTT
TRBD1	.	TRBJ1-1	13	TRBV11-3	CASSQTGWTEAFF	TGTGCCAGCAGCCAGACAGGGTGGACTGAAGCTTTCTTT
TRBD1	.	TRBJ1-5	16	TRBV7-2	CASSLWGRGDNQPQHF	TGTGCCAGCAGCTTATGGGGCAGGGGGGACAATCAGCCCCAGCATTTT
.	once	TRBJ1-2	13	TRBV12-3/TRBV12-4	CASSHGANYGYTF	TGTGCCAGCAGCCACGGGGCTAACTATGGCTACACCTTC
.	.	TRBJ2-3	15	TRBV10-3	CAISLTGAPEGTQYF	TGTGCCATCAGTCTCACGGGGGCCCCGGAGGGTACGCAGTATTTT
.	.	TRBJ1-2	14	TRBV7-8	CASCPDGRNYGYTF	TGTGCCAGCTGCCCGGACGGGAGAAACTATGGCTACACCTTC
TRBD1	.	TRBJ2-3	16	TRBV5-4	CAGRTGVLASTDTQYF	TGTGCCGGCCGGACAGGGGTCCTCGCTAGCACAGATACGCAGTATTTT
TRBD1	.	TRBJ1-2	13	TRBV12-3/TRBV12-4	CASNIQGRDGYTF	TGTGCCAGCAACATACAGGGGCGGGATGGCTACACCTTC
.	.	TRBJ1-2	16	TRBV4-1	CASSQSQGIGVYGYTF	TGCGCCAGCAGCCAGAGTCAGGGCATCGGAGTCTATGGCTACACCTTC
TRBD1	.	TRBJ2-2	15	TRBV19	CASRPDRGIAGELFF	TGTGCCAGTAGACCGGACAGGGGGATCGCCGGGGAGCTGTTTTTT
TRBD1	.	TRBJ1-6	14	TRBV5-4	CASSSRQGNSPLHF	TGTGCCAGCAGCTCCCGACAGGGTAATTCACCCCTCCACTTT
.	.	TRBJ2-4	15	TRBV7-6	CASRSAPGAGYIQYF	TGTGCCAGCAGGTCGGCCCCAGGGGCAGGGTACATTCAGTACTTC
.	.	TRBJ2-2	15	TRBV2	CASYQRGLSTGELFF	TGTGCCAGCTACCAAAGAGGGCTGTCCACCGGGGAGCTGTTTTTT
.	.	TRBJ1-2	11	TRBV20-1	CSAVDNYGYTF	TGCAGTGCTGTAGACAATTATGGCTACACCTTC
.	once	TRBJ1-1	15	TRBV3-1/TRBV3-2	CASSQAPGGDTEAFF	TGTGCCAGCAGCCAAGCCCCGGGAGGGGACACTGAAGCTTTCTTT
TRBD1	.	TRBJ2-7	16	TRBV11-2	CASSPPVGGQGGEQYF	TGTGCCAGCAGCCCCCCGGTTGGGGGACAGGGCGGCGAGCAGTACTTC
.	few	TRBJ2-5	13	TRBV11-3	CASSRSQTETQYF	TGTGCCAGCAGCCGCAGTCAGACGGAGACCCAGTACTTC
.	.	TRBJ1-2	14	TRBV6-5	CASSTGPSSYGYTF	TGTGCCAGCTCTACAGGGCCCTCTAGCTATGGCTACACCTTC
.	.	TRBJ2-7	13	TRBV28	CASSYPRMGEQYF	TGTGCCAGCAGTTATCCTAGGATGGGCGAGCAGTACTTC
.	.	TRBJ1-5	15	TRBV6-5	CASSLTGLSNQPQHF	TGTGCCAGCAGTTTGACAGGACTTAGCAATCAGCCCCAGCATTTT
.	.	TRBJ2-1	15	TRBV5-5	CASSLEGGSYNEQFF	TGTGCCAGCAGCTTAGAAGGCGGCTCCTACAATGAGCAGTTCTTC
TRBD1	.	TRBJ2-7	14	TRBV6-5	CASSPGQGADEQYF	TGTGCCAGCAGCCCGGGACAGGGGGCGGATGAGCAGTACTTC
.	.	TRBJ1-1	17	TRBV6-6	CASSRTGPPASDTEAFF	TGTGCCAGCAGCCGAACAGGCCCCCCGGCTTCGGACACTGAAGCTTTCTTT
TRBD2	few	TRBJ2-2	14	TRBV24-1	CATSPWEGTGELFF	TGTGCCACCAGCCCCTGGGAGGGCACCGGGGAGCTGTTTTTT
.	once	TRBJ1-1	15	TRBV5-4	CASSLWTNSNTEAFF	TGTGCCAGCAGCTTGTGGACCAACAGTAACACTGAAGCTTTCTTT
.	.	TRBJ1-1	14	TRBV5-1	CASSLGGPNTEAFF	TGCGCCAGCAGCTTGGGGGGACCGAACACTGAAGCTTTCTTT
.	.	TRBJ2-7	13	TRBV30	CAWSFRISYEQYF	TGTGCCTGGAGTTTTAGAATATCCTACGAGCAGTACTTC
.	.	TRBJ2-7	13	TRBV29-1	CSGIRDSPYEQYF	TGCAGCGGTATCCGGGACTCCCCCTACGAGCAGTACTTC
TRBD2	.	TRBJ2-3	14	TRBV11-2	CASSPLQREGTQYF	TGTGCCAGCAGCCCCTTGCAGCGGGAGGGTACGCAGTATTTT
TRBD1	once	TRBJ1-1	16	TRBV2	CASSDGRDSYHTEAFF	TGTGCCAGCAGTGATGGCCGGGACAGTTATCACACTGAAGCTTTCTTT
.	.	TRBJ2-2	18	TRBV24-1	CATSDLQLRSGNTGELFF	TGTGCCACCAGTGATTTGCAGTTACGTTCAGGGAACACCGGGGAGCTGTTTTTT
.	.	TRBJ1-6	12	TRBV4-1	CASSRIDSPLHF	TGCGCCAGCAGCCGGATTGATTCACCCCTCCACTTT
.	.	TRBJ1-4	14	TRBV29-1	CSAGGVPTNEKLFF	TGCAGCGCGGGAGGAGTCCCAACTAATGAAAAACTGTTTTTT
TRBD1	.	TRBJ1-6	13	TRBV2	CASGGTVNSPLHF	TGTGCCAGCGGGGGGACAGTCAATTCACCCCTCCACTTT
.	.	TRBJ2-7	14	TRBV9	CASSVGVGAYEQYF	TGTGCCAGCAGCGTAGGGGTAGGGGCCTACGAGCAGTACTTC
.	.	TRBJ1-1	13	TRBV10-3	CAIRREGDTEAFF	TGTGCCATCCGCCGAGAGGGGGACACTGAAGCTTTCTTT
.	.	TRBJ1-3	13	TRBV19	CATRPEAGNTIYF	TGTGCCACCAGGCCGGAAGCGGGAAACACCATATATTTT